The present T cell receptor beta chain was sequenced within a study of CD8+ T cells in alopecia areata. Extracted RNA was reverse transcribed, and the resulting cDNA served as sequencing template. Clones were read by immunoSEQ multiplex PCR, and TCRdb kept only the in-frame ones, dropping some. The table shows roughly 200,000 clones, with 60% to 70% occurring only once. J lost 6 bases, V lost 4 bases, and 8 bases had no gene match. Germline V gives CDR1 MNHEY, CDR2 SMNVEV (reference sequence). CDR3 length equals 15 residues. Stated treatment: oral pan-JAK inhibitor, 5-10 mg twice daily. Study results and caveats: With just one nonresponder, it is still uncertain whether baseline CD8+ expansion relates to response.

About this clone: Its antigen is undetermined.

The V gene is TRBV27, the J gene TRBJ2-3; 9 nucleotides line up with TRBD2. The sequencing used CD4+ T cells sorted from blood, collected at week 4, from a patient treated with tofacitinib. The clonotype originates from a human donor with alopecia areata. In nucleotides, the CDR3 is TGTGCCAGCAGTTACCTACGGACTAGCGTGGATACGCAGTATTTT. This translates into CASSYLRTSVDTQYF.